This TCR delta chain was profiled in a study of γδ T cells in repeated Plasmodium falciparum infection. Study information: Malian gammadelta TCRs were studied during no-transmission periods and across acute malaria episodes. General observations from the study: The Malian cohort came from a small rural village of predominantly one ethnic group. Waves of new clonotype selection appeared after repeated controlled infections in Vdelta2-negative, largely Vdelta1+, gammadelta T cells.

Bulk repertoires came from Vgamma9/Vdelta2+ or Vdelta2-negative gammadelta T cells flow-sorted from PBMC. TCRdb re-processed the multiplex PCR reads via CATT. The repertoire holds 93,000 or so delta-chain clones, with roughly 0.9% as singletons. Germline V lookup: CDR1 TSWWSYY, CDR2 QGS. This CDR3 region has 21 residues. Trimming left V 4 bases short and J 0 bases short, with 30 bases between. There are a few counts of this clone. The antigen remains undetermined. This DNA's translation differs at residue 5 from TCRdb's protein, which comes from a much larger clone; a read error is likely, and the protein shown is translated from the DNA.

This TCR derives from a pool of human donors (malaria-infected and uninfected, not separated). This rearrangement joins TRDV1 to TRDJ1; no firm D call. The sequenced sample was gamma-delta T cells from blood. CDR3 residues: CALGGPPLHVRGTLYTDKLIF. The CDR3 DNA sequence: TGTGCTCTTGGGGGACCCCCTTTACACGTACGGGGTACATTATACACCGATAAACTCATCTTT.